This TCR beta chain came from a study of T cell repertoires in cytomegalovirus infection. Overall study: Indications of both CMV infection and matching HLA type were provided by public TCR beta signatures.

Via MiXCR, TCRdb re-called the reads, giving one row per CDR3 protein. The sample consists of fewer than 550,000 distinct CDR3 sequences, around 27% of them appearing once. V gave up 5 bases and J gave up 6 bases, with 17 bases separating them. CDR3 length equals 15 residues. General observations from the study: CMV carriers having the relevant HLA were flagged by cumulative public TCR beta family frequency. HLA-C-restricted, CMV-specific TCR beta clonotypes were dominant ex vivo.

With regard to this clonotype: The antigen is unknown.

Specimen: PBMCs. The V call is TRBV12-3 or TRBV12-4, the J call TRBJ2-1; D not certain. This clonotype originated in a human donor in good health (CMV status not recorded). Some clones in this sample may be carry-over from other donors' samples. In DNA form, the CDR3 reads TGTGCCAGCAGTCTGAGTTCCCTCACCGGCAATGAGCAGTTCTTC. This sequence encodes CASSLSSLTGNEQFF.